The present entry profiles one TCR beta chain with its context. One end of the junction is discordant with germline, which a read error may explain. The CDR3 extends over 15 amino acids. Germline loops: CDR1 LGHDT, CDR2 YNNKEL (reference sequence). Unique molecular identifiers tagged the TCRbeta library. Each CDR3 protein is one row after TCRdb ran MiXCR on the PCR reads. This table holds 500,000 to 600,000 distinct CDR3 sequences, 15% to 20% found once. The sample is drawn from a study of T-cell reconstitution after alpha-beta-depleted transplantation in children. The sample in question was PBMCs from the stem cell graft donor, obtained from the stem cell graft. The chain has TRBV3-1 and TRBJ1-1; unclear D gene. The receptor was isolated from a human donor who donated a stem cell graft to a child with acute lymphoblastic leukemia. Here the CDR3 DNA reads TGTGCCAGCACCCAATTCGGCTGGATGAACACTGAAGCTTTCTTT. It codes for CASTQFGWMNTEAFF.